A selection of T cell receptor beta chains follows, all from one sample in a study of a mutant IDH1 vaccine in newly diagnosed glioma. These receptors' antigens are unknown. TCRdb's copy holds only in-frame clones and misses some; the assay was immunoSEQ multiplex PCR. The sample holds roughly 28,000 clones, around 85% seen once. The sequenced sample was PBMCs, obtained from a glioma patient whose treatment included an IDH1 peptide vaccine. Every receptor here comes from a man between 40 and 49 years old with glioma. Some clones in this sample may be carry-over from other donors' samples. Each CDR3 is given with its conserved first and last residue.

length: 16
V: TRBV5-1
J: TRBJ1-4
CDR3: CASSLARTRGDEKLFF

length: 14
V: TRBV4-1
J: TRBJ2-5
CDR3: CASSHPTREETQYF

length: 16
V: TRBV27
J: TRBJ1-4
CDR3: CASSFRRDSHNEKLFF

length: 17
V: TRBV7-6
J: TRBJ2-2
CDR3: CASSPARLAGNTGELFF

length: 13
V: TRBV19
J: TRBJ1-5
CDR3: CASSIQGRQPQHF

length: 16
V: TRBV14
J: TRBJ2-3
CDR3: CASSQEPDHSTDTQYF

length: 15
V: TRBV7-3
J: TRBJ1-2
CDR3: CASSPWGAVDYGYTF

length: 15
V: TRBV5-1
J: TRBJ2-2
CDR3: CASSLEGGRSGELFF

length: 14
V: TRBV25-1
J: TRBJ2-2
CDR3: CASSVQVNTGELFF

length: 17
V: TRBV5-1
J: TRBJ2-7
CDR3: CASSFWGGDSSSYEQYF

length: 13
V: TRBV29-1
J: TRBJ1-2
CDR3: CSAADGWDYGYTF

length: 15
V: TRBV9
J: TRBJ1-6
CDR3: CASSSDIPRISPLHF

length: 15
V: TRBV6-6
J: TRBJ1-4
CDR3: CASSYPPATNEKLFF

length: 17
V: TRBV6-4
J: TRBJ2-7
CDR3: CASRALGQQSFSYEQYF

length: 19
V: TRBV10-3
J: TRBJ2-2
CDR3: CAISDPSDRTLKSTGELFF

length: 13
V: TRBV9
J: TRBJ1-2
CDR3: CASSVLGWAGYTF

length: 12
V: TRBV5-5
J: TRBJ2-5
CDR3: CASSPDLRTQYF